These 26 T cell receptor beta chains share one sample of origin, sequenced in a study of CD8+ T cells in alopecia areata. Noted treatment: oral pan-JAK inhibitor, 5-10 mg twice daily. RNA extraction was followed by reverse transcription into cDNA, which acted as the sequencing template. Produced via immunoSEQ multiplex PCR; TCRdb's table is partial and in-frame only. The top ten hold 1.6% of the sample, which has 200,000 to 250,000 clones, 50% to 70% seen once. Sequenced material: CD4+ T cells sorted from blood, taken at week 4, from a patient treated with tofacitinib. These receptors originate from a human donor with alopecia areata.

DNA for the CDR3: TGTGCCAGCAGTGACTTCTACGAGCAGTACTTC. Amino acid sequence: CASSDFYEQYF. The rearrangement uses TRBV2 and TRBJ2-7; D remains ambiguous. Trimming removed 3 bases at V and 3 bases at J, with 3 bases between. Germline V gene lookup returns CDR1 SNHLY and CDR2 FYNNEI. This CDR3 is 11 amino acids long.

This clone was seen more than once but under ten times. CDR3 sequence: CASSPLAADTQYF. In DNA, the CDR3 is TGTGCCAGCTCACCACTCGCGGCCGATACGCAGTATTTT. The J gene is TRBJ2-3, the V gene TRBV18; D gene ambiguous. Trimming cost V 1 base and J 6 bases, with 8 bases left between them. The germline V gene encodes CDR1 KGHSH and CDR2 LQKENI. The length of the CDR3 is 13 residues.

The chain joins TRBV4-3 to TRBJ1-1, with a weak D call TRBD1 (5 bases). CDR1 and CDR2 from the germline V gene are LGHNA and YSLEER. CDR3 length: 14 residues. Trimming removed 3 bases at V and 9 bases at J, with 17 bases between. The CDR3 spells CASSQAVLGAQAFF. In DNA, the CDR3 is TGCGCCAGCAGCCAGGCAGTCCTTGGGGCTCAAGCTTTCTTT.

This clone was detected once. The CDR3 protein is CASSPVRDGATNEKLFF. In DNA, the CDR3 is TGTGCCAGCAGCCCCGTCCGGGACGGAGCAACTAATGAAAAACTGTTTTTT. The V gene is TRBV4-2, the J gene TRBJ1-4; a possible D gene is TRBD1 (5 bases). V lost 4 bases and J lost 0, with 15 bases in between. In germline, CDR1 is LGHNA, CDR2 YNFKEQ. This CDR3 spans 17 amino acids.

Only a few counts were recorded for this clone. The V gene is TRBV6-6, the J gene TRBJ1-2; maybe TRBD1 (5 bases). Per germline, CDR1 MNHNY and CDR2 SVGAGI (reference sequence). This CDR3 is built from 15 residues. Trimming removed 5 bases from V and 7 bases from J, with 20 bases in between. CDR3 amino acids: CASSGGAAGASGYTF. In DNA, the CDR3 is TGTGCCAGCAGTGGAGGGGCCGCCGGCGCGAGTGGCTACACCTTC.

There are a few counts of this clone. This rearrangement joins TRBV4-1 to TRBJ2-6; weak D call: TRBD2 (5 bases). Germline CDR1 is MGHRA and CDR2 is YSYEKL. The V end lost 3 bases, the J end lost 2 bases, and 11 bases lay between the germline ends. The CDR3 covers 16 residues. CDR3 bases: TGCGCCAGCAGCCATGTAGGACTTCCTGGGGCCAACGTCCTGACTTTC. Encoded protein: CASSHVGLPGANVLTF.

The chain is built from TRBV4-3 and TRBJ2-1; D is ambiguous. Germline CDR1 LGHNA, CDR2 YSLEER. This CDR3 comprises 13 residues. Trimming removed 1 base from V and 14 bases from J, with 15 bases in between. Here the CDR3 reads CASSQVLGPDKFF. The DNA of the CDR3 is TGCGCCAGCAGCCAAGTTCTCGGACCAGATAAGTTCTTC.

This clone was detected a few times. The rearrangement links TRBV5-1 to TRBJ2-2; TRBD1 is a possible D gene (5 bases). CDR1 is SGHRS, CDR2 YFSETQ, per germline. The CDR3 extends over 16 amino acids. The V end lost 0 bases, the J end lost 2 bases, and 11 bases lay between the germline ends. CDR3 in amino acids: CASSLARAGNTGELFF. The CDR3, as DNA: TGCGCCAGCAGCTTGGCCAGGGCAGGAAACACCGGGGAGCTGTTTTTT.

Only a few counts were recorded for this clone. The chain joins TRBV30 to TRBJ2-5, with 9 bases aligning to TRBD2. This CDR3 region has 15 residues. The germline V gene has CDR1 GTSNPN and CDR2 SVGIG (reference sequence). Trimming removed 4 bases from V and 14 bases from J; junction bases left unmatched: 20. The CDR3 sequence: CAWTPPGSGGTFGYF. The CDR3 nucleotides are TGTGCCTGGACCCCTCCCGGTAGCGGGGGAACTTTTGGTTACTTC.

This clone occurred a few times. This chain joins TRBV25-1 and TRBJ1-2; D is ambiguous. This CDR3 comprises 11 residues. The V gene's germline CDR1 is MGHDK and CDR2 SYGVNS. V was shortened by 3 bases and J by 2 bases, with 1 base between the two germline ends. The DNA for the CDR3 is TGTGCCAGCAGTGAGAACTATGGCTACACCTTC. Protein: CASSENYGYTF.

Notes on this clone: Other DNA sequences from this sample encode an identical CDR3 as well. The chain recombines TRBV29-1 with TRBJ1-1; no reliable D call. Trimming shortened V by 6 bases and J by 0 bases, and 11 bases separated the two germline ends. This CDR3 comprises 13 residues. Germline CDR1 reads SQVTM; CDR2 reads ANQGSEA. The CDR3 nucleotides are TGCAGCGTGGTAGGACGGATGAACACTGAAGCTTTCTTT. It is translated as CSVVGRMNTEAFF.

This clone has more than one count but fewer than ten. The rearrangement links TRBV30 to TRBJ2-1; TRBD2 aligns across 9 bases. The trim removed 4 bases at V and 0 bases at J, leaving 16 bases unmatched. This CDR3 is 19 amino acids long. CDR1 GTSNPN and CDR2 SVGIG come from the germline V gene (reference sequence). The CDR3 DNA reads TGTGCCTGGATTCCATGGGGACTAGCCACTCCCAACTCCTACAATGAGCAGTTCTTC. Its protein is CAWIPWGLATPNSYNEQFF.

The chain has TRBV29-1 and TRBJ1-2; TRBD1 matches at 12 bases. The CDR3 is 16 residues long. V shed 3 bases, J shed 4 bases, and the junction held 9 bases outside the gene matches. In germline, CDR1 is SQVTM, CDR2 ANQGSEA. CDR3 loop: CSVDLTGTGGAYGYTF. CDR3 sequence (DNA): TGCAGCGTTGACCTAACCGGGACAGGGGGCGCCTATGGCTACACCTTC.

V gene TRBV30 combines with J gene TRBJ1-2; 7 nucleotides line up with TRBD1. Germline trimming cut 4 bases from V and 9 bases from J; bases unmatched to any gene: 11. The CDR3 loop spans 13 amino acids. Germline V CDR1 and CDR2: GTSNPN, SVGIG (reference sequence). The CDR3 reads CAWTHRGASSYTF. CDR3 in DNA: TGTGCCTGGACGCACAGGGGCGCGTCTAGCTACACCTTC.

DNA of the CDR3: TGTGCCAGCAGTCCGGCGACCGGGGGAGAGGGCTACACCTTC. It encodes CASSPATGGEGYTF. This chain joins TRBV27 and TRBJ1-2, with a weak D call TRBD1 (5 bases). V lost 5 bases and J lost 8, with 18 bases in between. CDR3 size: 14 residues. From germline, CDR1 is MNHEY and CDR2 SMNVEV (reference sequence).

The chain uses TRBV27 and TRBJ1-2; D may be TRBD1 (5 bases). This CDR3 contains 15 residues. Germline CDR1 reads MNHEY; CDR2 reads SMNVEV (reference sequence). V dropped 5 bases and J dropped 4 bases, with 17 bases sitting between them. The CDR3 spells CASSLTQGNLYGYTF. CDR3 nucleotides: TGTGCCAGCAGTCTCACTCAGGGCAACCTCTATGGCTACACCTTC.

The chain combines TRBV5-1 with TRBJ1-2; D is ambiguous. The V and J ends lost 0 bases and 8 bases respectively, with 14 bases between them. The CDR3 extends over 14 amino acids. CDR1 SGHRS and CDR2 YFSETQ come from the germline V gene. The CDR3 loop is CASSLDGPPGGYTF. CDR3 sequence (DNA): TGCGCCAGCAGCTTGGACGGCCCCCCGGGAGGCTACACCTTC.

Here the CDR3 reads CASTSAAPSYEQYF. The CDR3 region has the DNA TGTGCCAGTACCTCAGCAGCGCCGTCCTACGAGCAGTACTTC. The V call is TRBV19, the J call TRBJ2-7, with D unresolved. This CDR3 has 14 amino acids. The germline V gene has CDR1 LNHDA and CDR2 SQIVND (reference sequence). The V end was cut by 7 bases, the J end by 1 base, with 14 bases between.

The chain is built from TRBV9 and TRBJ1-1, with D uncertain. The CDR3 runs 15 residues. The germline CDR1 and CDR2 sequences are SGDLS and YYNGEE. Trimming removed 0 bases from V and 5 bases from J, with 14 bases in between. The CDR3 sequence: CASSVENRMRTEAFF. The CDR3 bases are TGTGCCAGCAGCGTAGAGAACAGAATGAGAACTGAAGCTTTCTTT.

A remark on this clone: The sample has other DNA sequences that encode this CDR3 too. The chain recombines TRBV29-1 with TRBJ1-2; TRBD1 is a possible D gene (5 bases). CDR1 SQVTM and CDR2 ANQGSEA come from the germline V gene. Trimming took off 4 bases at V and 1 base at J, with 7 bases between the two ends. This CDR3 has 12 amino acids. CDR3 bases: TGCAGCGTTGCCGACAGTAACTATGGCTACACCTTC. Amino acid sequence: CSVADSNYGYTF. Drawing the rest from reference TRBV29-1 and TRBJ1-2, the complete variable domain is SAVISQKPSRDICQRGTSLTIQCQVDSQVTMMFWYRQQPGQSLTLIATANQGSEATYESGFVIDKFPISRPNLTFSTLTVSNMSPEDSSIYLCSVADSNYGYTFGSGTRLTVV.

The chain joins TRBV6-1 to TRBJ2-3; 8 bases fit TRBD2. CDR3 size: 15 residues. Per the germline V gene, CDR1 is MNHNS and CDR2 is SASEGT. V lost 2 bases and J lost 4; bases outside the gene matches: 5. CDR3 in amino acids: CASSEHAGGADTQYF. Here the CDR3 DNA reads TGTGCCAGCAGTGAACATGCGGGGGGCGCAGATACGCAGTATTTT.

This clone was counted between two and nine times. The chain uses TRBV30 and TRBJ1-5; D is uncertain. The CDR3 runs 13 residues. Trimming stripped 2 bases from V and 4 bases from J, with 9 bases between. Germline CDR1 GTSNPN, CDR2 SVGIG (reference sequence). The CDR3 nucleotides are TGTGCCTGGAGTATTGGGAAAAATCAGCCCCAGCATTTT. Its protein is CAWSIGKNQPQHF.

The chain is built from TRBV27 and TRBJ1-5; 8 nucleotides match TRBD1. The CDR3 is 15 amino acids. Losses at the gene ends were 5 bases for V and 4 bases for J; bases not matched to a gene: 7. Germline lookup yields CDR1 MNHEY and CDR2 SMNVEV (reference sequence). CDR3 bases: TGTGCCAGCAGTCCCCGGACAGGGAATAATCAGCCCCAGCATTTT. It is translated as CASSPRTGNNQPQHF.

The chain joins TRBV25-1 to TRBJ1-2; D is unclear. The CDR3 sequence is 11 residues long. Germline V CDR1 and CDR2: MGHDK, SYGVNS. With 1 base removed from V and 6 bases from J, the gap between germline ends came to 3 bases. CDR3 sequence: CASSEWHGYTF. CDR3 DNA sequence: TGTGCCAGCAGTGAATGGCATGGCTACACCTTC.

The rearrangement links TRBV6-6 to TRBJ2-1; no reliable D call. Germline CDR1 MNHNY, CDR2 SVGAGI (reference sequence). The CDR3 runs 12 residues. V was cut by 6 bases and J by 6 bases, with 9 bases left in between. The CDR3 bases are TGTGCCAGCAGCCCCCTCGGCAATGAGCAGTTCTTC. It yields the protein CASSPLGNEQFF.

The count of this clone is one. V is TRBV29-1 and J is TRBJ2-7, with unresolved D. The CDR3 loop spans 12 amino acids. Trimming took off 7 bases at V and 2 bases at J, with 12 bases between the two ends. From germline, CDR1 is SQVTM and CDR2 ANQGSEA. CDR3 loop: CSAAHPTYEQYF. CDR3 coding DNA: TGCAGCGCGGCACACCCTACCTACGAGCAGTACTTC.